The 23 T cell receptor beta chains listed next were all sequenced from one sample in a study of CXCR3-negative and CXCR3-positive naive CD8 T cells. UMI-labeled TRB cDNA libraries were prepared by 5' RACE. From its re-call of the 5' RACE reads, TCRdb lists each CDR3 protein once, without DNA. Its table records about 46,000 distinct CDR3 sequences. The specimen was naive CXCR3- CD8+ T cells from blood. This sample's subset: CD45RO-CCR7+CD27+CD95- naive CD8+ T cells lacking CXCR3 (TNR3-). The receptors were sampled from a human donor in good health. Some clones in this sample may be carry-over from other donors' samples.

This clonotype is labeled medium-sized based on frequency. The chain recombines TRBV18 with TRBJ2-7. In germline, CDR1 is KGHSH, CDR2 LQKENI. This CDR3 spans 13 amino acids. CDR3 in amino acids: CASSPPSSYEQYF.

This rearrangement joins TRBV4-2 to TRBJ2-3; TCRdb picks TRBD2, but there is no DNA to check that call. The CDR3 sequence is 16 residues long. CDR1 is LGHNA, CDR2 YNFKEQ, per germline. CDR3 sequence reads: CASSQAGTSGADTQYF.

The gene calls are TRBV4-1 and TRBJ2-2; TCRdb indicates TRBD1, and absent DNA this call remains unverified. Per germline, CDR1 MGHRA and CDR2 YSYEKL. The CDR3 runs to 16 residues. The CDR3 spells CASSQADRGLTGELFF.

The chain links TRBV12-3 or TRBV12-4 to TRBJ2-5; TCRdb's D call, TRBD1, is unchecked because there is no DNA. CDR3 length equals 16 residues. The CDR3 here is CASSSSFGGRVETQYF.

This chain links TRBV7-2 with TRBJ2-3. Germline CDR1 and CDR2: SGHTA and FQGNSA. This CDR3 is built from 15 residues. The CDR3 reads CASSLAIRVTDTQYF.

The rearrangement uses TRBV7-2 and TRBJ2-1. The CDR3 is 14 amino acids. Germline CDR1 and CDR2: SGHTA and FQGNSA. The CDR3 loop reads CASSFEGTYNEQFF.

The rearrangement joins TRBV12-3 or TRBV12-4 to TRBJ1-1; with no DNA, the TCRdb D assignment of TRBD1 cannot be verified. There are 13 residues in the CDR3. This CDR3 is CASSLVPGVEAFF.

This chain joins TRBV6-4 and TRBJ1-2. This CDR3 region has 13 residues. Germline values: CDR1 MRHNA, CDR2 SNTAGT. Here the CDR3 reads CASSDLDSGGYTF.

The rearrangement uses TRBV27 and TRBJ1-1; TCRdb lists TRBD1, though no DNA is available to test this call. This CDR3 is 15 amino acids long. Germline values: CDR1 MNHEY, CDR2 SMNVEV (reference sequence). The CDR3 is CASSFPGQGSTEAFF.

The chain joins TRBV7-9 to TRBJ1-2; the TRBD1 assignment by TCRdb is unverifiable without DNA. The CDR3 sequence is 15 residues long. Germline CDR1 and CDR2: SEHNR and FQNEAQ (reference sequence). CDR3 residues: CASSQTGTPGDGYTF.

The genes are TRBV4-1 and TRBJ1-5; checking the TCRdb D call of TRBD1 is not possible without DNA. Germline CDR1 reads MGHRA; CDR2 reads YSYEKL. The CDR3 is made up of 17 amino acids. The CDR3 loop reads CASSQGEGVGGKWPQHF.

The chain joins TRBV29-1 to TRBJ2-7; the TCRdb D gene call, TRBD1, has no DNA to confirm it. The germline CDR1 and CDR2 sequences are SQVTM and ANQGSEA. This CDR3 contains 12 residues. CDR3: CSVDMGGDEQYF.

This chain connects TRBV28 to TRBJ1-5; TCRdb designates TRBD1, a call that cannot be tested without DNA. Germline assignment: CDR1 MDHEN and CDR2 SYDVKM. The CDR3 runs to 13 residues. This CDR3 is CASSTTGRQPQHF.

This CDR3 reads CASSQVLFNEQFF. V is TRBV3-1 and J is TRBJ2-1. This CDR3 is 13 amino acids long. Germline V CDR1 and CDR2: LGHDT, YNNKEL (reference sequence).

V and J are TRBV7-9 and TRBJ2-5. The CDR3 totals 12 residues. The germline gives CDR1 SEHNR, CDR2 FQNEAQ (reference sequence). The CDR3 sequence: CASSLAGETQYF. Combining the CDR3 with reference TRBV7-9 and TRBJ2-5 gives the whole variable domain DTGVSQNPRHKITKRGQNVTFRCDPISEHNRLYWYRQTLGQGPEFLTYFQNEAQLEKSRLLSDRFSAERPKGSFSTLEIQRTEQGDSAMYLCASSLAGETQYFGPGTRLLVL.

The rearrangement joins TRBV29-1 to TRBJ1-5; TCRdb selects TRBD1, and the lack of DNA leaves this call unchecked. CDR3 length: 17 amino acids. Per the germline V gene, CDR1 is SQVTM and CDR2 is ANQGSEA. The CDR3 region is CSVLNSGGPSSNQPQHF.

The chain uses TRBV12-3 or TRBV12-4 and TRBJ2-1; TCRdb lists TRBD2, though no DNA is available to test this call. The CDR3 length is 15 residues. The CDR3 reads CASSSTSGRDNEQFF.

This chain uses TRBV19 with TRBJ2-7; TCRdb's D call, TRBD1, is unchecked because there is no DNA. CDR3 length equals 14 residues. Germline V gives CDR1 LNHDA, CDR2 SQIVND (reference sequence). The CDR3 loop reads CASSPGQGNYEQYF. The variable domain in full, completed from reference TRBV19 and TRBJ2-7, reads DGGITQSPKYLFRKEGQNVTLSCEQNLNHDAMYWYRQDPGQGLRLIYYSQIVNDFQKGDIAEGYSVSREKKESFPLTVTSAQKNPTAFYLCASSPGQGNYEQYFGPGTRLTVT.

The rearrangement uses TRBV18 and TRBJ2-1; the D gene TCRdb calls, TRBD1, cannot be checked with no DNA. The CDR3 is 15 amino acids. CDR1 KGHSH and CDR2 LQKENI come from the germline V gene. This CDR3 is CASSPLTGEGNEQFF.

The J gene is TRBJ2-3, the V gene TRBV7-6. The CDR3 length is 13 residues. In germline, CDR1 is SGHVS, CDR2 FNYEAQ. Here the CDR3 reads CASSQEDEDTQYF.

This sequence joins TRBV15 and TRBJ1-1; the D call of TRBD1 rests on TCRdb alone, since no DNA is present to check it. The CDR3 runs 15 residues. Germline CDR1 reads LNHNV; CDR2 reads YYDKDF (reference sequence). CDR3 region: CATSRDYGDGTEAFF.

J is TRBJ2-5 and V is TRBV6-5; TCRdb's D call of TRBD2 is untestable without DNA. The germline V gene has CDR1 MNHEY and CDR2 SVGAGI. The CDR3 consists of 17 residues. CDR3 sequence reads: CASSPPQRGGGGETQYF.

The rearrangement joins TRBV28 to TRBJ2-7; there is no DNA to check the TCRdb D call of TRBD1. CDR1 is MDHEN and CDR2 is SYDVKM in the germline V gene. The CDR3 contains 13 residues. The CDR3 sequence is CASTPGAYYEQYF. Based on the CDR3 plus reference TRBV28 and TRBJ2-7, the full variable domain is DVKVTQSSRYLVKRTGEKVFLECVQDMDHENMFWYRQDPGLGLRLIYFSYDVKMKEKGDIPEGYSVSREKKERFSLILESASTNQTSMYLCASTPGAYYEQYFGPGTRLTVT.